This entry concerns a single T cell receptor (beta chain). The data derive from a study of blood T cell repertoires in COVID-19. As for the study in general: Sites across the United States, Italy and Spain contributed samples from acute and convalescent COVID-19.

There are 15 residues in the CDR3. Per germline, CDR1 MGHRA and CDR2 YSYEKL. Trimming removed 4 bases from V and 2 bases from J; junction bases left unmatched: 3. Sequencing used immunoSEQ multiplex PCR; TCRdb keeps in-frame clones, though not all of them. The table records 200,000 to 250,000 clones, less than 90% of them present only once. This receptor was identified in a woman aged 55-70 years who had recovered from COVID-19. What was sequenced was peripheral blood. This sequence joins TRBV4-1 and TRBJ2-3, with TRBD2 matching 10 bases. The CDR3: CASSRTSGNTDTQYF. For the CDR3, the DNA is TGCGCCAGCAGCCGGACTAGCGGTAACACAGATACGCAGTATTTT.